The entry below gives a single T cell receptor beta chain sequence along with its context. This CDR3 is built from 15 residues. V was shortened by 3 bases and J by 7 bases, with 15 bases between the two germline ends. CDR1 and CDR2 (germline): MDHEN, SYDVKM. In Seattle, patients joined the study during active infection and were tracked longitudinally. Authors' methods: Amplification with reference gene primers provided the estimates of nucleated cell counts. Only in-frame clones appear in the TCRdb table, and some are missing; sequencing was by immunoSEQ multiplex PCR. V, J and clone size are taken as reported in that table, and D and trimming were inferred from the DNA itself. This sample yields 250,000 to 350,000 clones, of which 65% to 85% are seen a single time; roughly 1.5% belongs to the top ten. This sample is drawn from a study of blood T cell repertoires in COVID-19. The wider study: Spain, Italy and the United States supplied samples that represented acute and convalescent COVID-19. PBMCs, B-cell-depleted T cells, or T cells were the source of the cDNA or gDNA that made up the material.

This chain connects TRBV28 to TRBJ1-4; no firm D call. Sequencing input: peripheral blood. This clonotype was sampled from a human donor with COVID-19, enrolled during active disease. The donor label of this sample is uncertain. CDR3 in amino acids: CASSFPSGWGEKLFF. CDR3 bases: TGTGCCAGCAGTTTCCCGTCGGGGTGGGGTGAAAAACTGTTTTTT.